This TCR beta chain is drawn from a study of beta chain features in type 1 diabetes. Whole-study findings and limits: Shortening of TCRB CDR3s, moderate but significant, appeared in all four CD4+ subsets of Type 1 diabetes patients.

Trimming stripped 1 base from V and 8 bases from J, with 9 bases between. Germline CDR1 is KGHSH and CDR2 is LQKENI. The CDR3 contains 14 residues. Note on this clone: Its target is unknown. Other nucleotide sequences in the sample specify the same CDR3.

Sequencing targeted expressed TCRB transcripts, as all isolated RNA had been reverse transcribed. TCRdb keeps only in-frame clones here, not all; method: immunoSEQ multiplex PCR. The repertoire holds about 740,000 clones, with under 15% as singletons. The sample taken for sequencing was naive CD4+ T cells from blood. This clonotype was obtained from a young man with type 1 diabetes. The rearrangement joins TRBV18 to TRBJ1-6; TRBD1 might be the D (5 bases). CDR3 protein: CASSPRDGDSPLHF. CDR3 nucleotides: TGTGCCAGCTCACCACGGGACGGAGATTCACCCCTCCACTTT.